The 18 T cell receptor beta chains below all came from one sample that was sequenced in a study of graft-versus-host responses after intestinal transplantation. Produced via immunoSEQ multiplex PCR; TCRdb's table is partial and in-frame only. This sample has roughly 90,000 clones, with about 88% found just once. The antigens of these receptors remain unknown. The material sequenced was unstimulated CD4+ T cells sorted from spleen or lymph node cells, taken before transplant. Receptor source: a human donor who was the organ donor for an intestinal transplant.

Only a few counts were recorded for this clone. The CDR3 DNA reads TGTGCCAGCAGTCGTCGGGACATACCCAGCGAGCAGTACTTC. The encoded protein is CASSRRDIPSEQYF. The chain employs TRBV6-1 and TRBJ2-7, with D possibly TRBD1 on 6 matching bases. CDR3 size: 14 residues. V lost 5 bases to trimming and J lost 6 bases, with 17 bases between them. Germline loops: CDR1 MNHNS, CDR2 SASEGT.

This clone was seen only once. The CDR3 DNA sequence: TGCAGTGCTAGCACTGCCTATGGCTACACCTTC. It translates to CSASTAYGYTF. The chain uses TRBV20-1 and TRBJ1-2; D unclear. V was clipped by 3 bases and J by 4 bases, with 6 bases between them. Germline V gene lookup returns CDR1 DFQATT and CDR2 SNEGSKA (reference sequence). The CDR3 sequence is 11 residues long.

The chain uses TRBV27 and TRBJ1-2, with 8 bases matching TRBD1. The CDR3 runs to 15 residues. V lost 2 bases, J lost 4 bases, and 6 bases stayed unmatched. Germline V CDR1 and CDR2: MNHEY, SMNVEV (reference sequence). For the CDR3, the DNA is TGTGCCAGCAGTTTACGGACAGGGAATGGCTATGGCTACACCTTC. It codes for CASSLRTGNGYGYTF.

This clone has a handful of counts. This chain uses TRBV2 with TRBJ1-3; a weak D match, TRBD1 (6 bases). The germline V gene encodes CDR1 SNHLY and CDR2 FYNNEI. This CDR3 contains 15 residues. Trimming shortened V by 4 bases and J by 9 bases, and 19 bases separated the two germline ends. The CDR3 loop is CASSGQEAPLGTIYF. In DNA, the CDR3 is TGTGCCAGCAGTGGACAGGAAGCTCCCCTGGGCACCATATATTTT.

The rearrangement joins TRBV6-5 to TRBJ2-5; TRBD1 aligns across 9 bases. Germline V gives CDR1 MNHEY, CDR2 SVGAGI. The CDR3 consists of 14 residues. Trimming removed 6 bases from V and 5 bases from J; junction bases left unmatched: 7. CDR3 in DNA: TGTGCCAGCAGGGGACAGGGTCGGGGGGAGACCCAGTACTTC. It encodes CASRGQGRGETQYF.

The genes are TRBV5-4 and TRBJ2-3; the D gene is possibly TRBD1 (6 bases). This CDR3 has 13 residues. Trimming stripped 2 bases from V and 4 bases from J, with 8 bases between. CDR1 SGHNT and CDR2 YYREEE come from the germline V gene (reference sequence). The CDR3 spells CASSFEGADTQYF. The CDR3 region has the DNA TGTGCCAGCAGCTTCGAGGGGGCAGATACGCAGTATTTT.

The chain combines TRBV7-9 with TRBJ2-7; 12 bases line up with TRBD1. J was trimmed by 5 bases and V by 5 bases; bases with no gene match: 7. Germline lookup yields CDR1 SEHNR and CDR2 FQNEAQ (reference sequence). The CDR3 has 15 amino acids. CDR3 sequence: CASSEAGTGGHEQYF. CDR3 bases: TGTGCCAGCAGCGAAGCCGGGACAGGGGGCCACGAGCAGTACTTC.

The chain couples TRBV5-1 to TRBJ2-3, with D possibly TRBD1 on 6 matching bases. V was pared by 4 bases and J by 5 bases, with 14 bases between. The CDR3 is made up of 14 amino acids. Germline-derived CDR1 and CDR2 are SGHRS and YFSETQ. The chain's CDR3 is CASSPRGFGDTQYF. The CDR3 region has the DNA TGCGCCAGCAGCCCCAGGGGTTTTGGAGATACGCAGTATTTT.

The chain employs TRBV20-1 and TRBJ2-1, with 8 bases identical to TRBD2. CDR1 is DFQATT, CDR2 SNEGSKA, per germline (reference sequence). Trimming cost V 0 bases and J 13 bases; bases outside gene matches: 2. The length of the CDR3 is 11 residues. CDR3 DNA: TGCAGTGCTAGAGATGCGGGGGGCCAGTTCTTC. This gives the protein CSARDAGGQFF.

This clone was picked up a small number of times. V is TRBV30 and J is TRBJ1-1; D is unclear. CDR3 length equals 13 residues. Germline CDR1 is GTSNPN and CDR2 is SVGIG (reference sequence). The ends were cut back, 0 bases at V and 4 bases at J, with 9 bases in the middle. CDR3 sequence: CAWSVWEGTEAFF. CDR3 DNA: TGTGCCTGGAGTGTATGGGAGGGCACTGAAGCTTTCTTT.

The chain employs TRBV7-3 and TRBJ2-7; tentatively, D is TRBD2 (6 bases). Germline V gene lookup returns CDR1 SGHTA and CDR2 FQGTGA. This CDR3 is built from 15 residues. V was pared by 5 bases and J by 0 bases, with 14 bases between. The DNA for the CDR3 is TGTGCCAGCAGCCTTATGGGGGGTAGCTCCTACGAGCAGTACTTC. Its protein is CASSLMGGSSYEQYF. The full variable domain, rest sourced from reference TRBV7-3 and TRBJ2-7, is GAGVSQTPSNKVTEKGKYVELRCDPISGHTALYWYRQSLGQGPEFLIYFQGTGAADDSGLPNDRFFAVRPEGSVSTLKIQRTERGDSAVYLCASSLMGGSSYEQYFGPGTRLTVT.

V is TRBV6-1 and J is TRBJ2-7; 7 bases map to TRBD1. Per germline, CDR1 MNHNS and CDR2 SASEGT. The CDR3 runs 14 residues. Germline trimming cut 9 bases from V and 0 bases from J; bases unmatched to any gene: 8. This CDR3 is CASKQGLSSYEQYF. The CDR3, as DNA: TGTGCCAGTAAACAGGGGCTAAGCTCCTACGAGCAGTACTTC.

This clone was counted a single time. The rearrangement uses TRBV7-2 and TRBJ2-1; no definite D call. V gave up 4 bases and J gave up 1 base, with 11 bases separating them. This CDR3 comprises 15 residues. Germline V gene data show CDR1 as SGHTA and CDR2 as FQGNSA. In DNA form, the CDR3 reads TGTGCCAGCAGCTGGGCTCTTTATTCCTACAATGAGCAGTTCTTC. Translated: CASSWALYSYNEQFF.

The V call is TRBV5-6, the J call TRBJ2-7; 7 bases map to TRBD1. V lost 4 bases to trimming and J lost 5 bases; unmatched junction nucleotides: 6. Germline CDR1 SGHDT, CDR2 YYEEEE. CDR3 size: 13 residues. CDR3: CASSRQGKNEQYF. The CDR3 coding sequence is TGTGCCAGCAGCCGACAGGGTAAGAACGAGCAGTACTTC. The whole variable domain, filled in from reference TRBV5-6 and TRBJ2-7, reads DAGVTQSPTHLIKTRGQQVTLRCSPKSGHDTVSWYQQALGQGPQFIFQYYEEEERQRGNFPDRFSGHQFPNYSSELNVNALLLGDSALYLCASSRQGKNEQYFGPGTRLTVT.

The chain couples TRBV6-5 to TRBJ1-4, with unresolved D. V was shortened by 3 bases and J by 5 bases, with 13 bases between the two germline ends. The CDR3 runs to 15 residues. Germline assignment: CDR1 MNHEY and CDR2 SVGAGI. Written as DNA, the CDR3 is TGTGCCAGCAGTTATACCAGGAGGACGAATGAAAAACTGTTTTTT. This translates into CASSYTRRTNEKLFF.

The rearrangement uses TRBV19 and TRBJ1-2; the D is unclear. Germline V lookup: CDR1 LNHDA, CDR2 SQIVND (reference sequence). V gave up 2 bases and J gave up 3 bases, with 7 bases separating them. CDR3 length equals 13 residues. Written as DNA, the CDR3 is TGTGCCAGTAGTATAAGCCGGTACTATGGCTACACCTTC. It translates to CASSISRYYGYTF. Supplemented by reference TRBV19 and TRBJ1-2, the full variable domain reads DGGITQSPKYLFRKEGQNVTLSCEQNLNHDAMYWYRQDPGQGLRLIYYSQIVNDFQKGDIAEGYSVSREKKESFPLTVTSAQKNPTAFYLCASSISRYYGYTFGSGTRLTVV.

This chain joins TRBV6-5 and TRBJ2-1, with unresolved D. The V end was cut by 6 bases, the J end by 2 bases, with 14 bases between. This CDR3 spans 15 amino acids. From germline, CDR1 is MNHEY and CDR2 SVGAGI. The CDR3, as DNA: TGTGCCAGCAGACTTGGCCCAGGCGCCTACAATGAGCAGTTCTTC. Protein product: CASRLGPGAYNEQFF.

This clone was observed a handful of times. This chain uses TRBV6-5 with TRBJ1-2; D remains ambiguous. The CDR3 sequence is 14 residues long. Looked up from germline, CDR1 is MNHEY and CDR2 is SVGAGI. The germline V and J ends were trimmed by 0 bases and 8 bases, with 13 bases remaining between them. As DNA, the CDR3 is TGTGCCAGCAGTTACTCGAGGCGGGGAGGAGGCTACACCTTC. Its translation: CASSYSRRGGGYTF.